This T cell receptor beta chain emerged from a study of T-cell memory formation after mild COVID-19. As concerns this clonotype: Its cognate antigen is unknown.

The CDR3 sequence is 13 residues long. V lost 0 bases and J 6 bases, leaving 8 bases between the germline ends. Germline V CDR1 and CDR2: MNHEY, SVGAGI. Study-wide findings and caveats: Some responding clones appeared in pre-infection memory, suggesting cross-reactive memory joined.

UMIs and sample barcodes were carried by the TCR alpha and TCR beta cDNA libraries that 5'RACE produced using constant-segment primers. A single record per CDR3 protein comes from TCRdb applying MiXCR to the 5' RACE reads. The sample yields more than 300,000 distinct CDR3 sequences, approximately 22% seen once. The chain recombines TRBV6-5 with TRBJ1-2; D unclear. The sample was PBMCs or a T cell subset sorted from them (not recorded which). The sequence was obtained from a man aged 18 to 29 who had mild COVID-19 (a few samples of this study predate the infection). Cell type and time point are not known. This CDR3 is CASSYSNDNGYTF. DNA for the CDR3: TGTGCCAGCAGTTACTCGAACGATAATGGCTACACCTTC.